The 23 T cell receptor beta chains in this list originate from one sample, sequenced in a study of blood T cells in healthy people across ages. It was with a sample-barcoded 5' primer and a J-beta primer mix that a second PCR of roughly 7 to 12 cycles was run. TCRdb independently ran MiXCR on the 5' RACE reads; one entry per CDR3 protein. The top ten clones hold approximately 11% of a sample with around 1.5 million distinct CDR3 sequences, 30% to 35% of them seen once. The sequencing sample was made of blood. Receptors were obtained from a woman in her 30s in good health.

The chain uses TRBV20-1 and TRBJ1-6; D might be TRBD1 (5 bases). Deletions cut 0 bases from V and 6 bases from J, with 12 bases between. The germline V gene encodes CDR1 DFQATT and CDR2 SNEGSKA (reference sequence). CDR3 size: 15 residues. CDR3 in amino acids: CSARDPRDGNSPLHF. The CDR3 DNA follows: TGCAGTGCTAGAGATCCCAGGGACGGTAATTCACCCCTCCACTTT.

This clonotype has just a few counts. The chain couples TRBV28 to TRBJ2-5, with D perhaps being TRBD1 or TRBD2 (5 bases each). V lost 10 bases and J lost 7, with 19 bases in between. CDR3 length equals 13 residues. CDR1 is MDHEN and CDR2 is SYDVKM in the germline V gene. For the CDR3, the DNA is TGTGCCATACAATCGGGACCCCTAGGGACCCAGTACTTC. Translating it yields CAIQSGPLGTQYF. Based on the CDR3 plus reference TRBV28 and TRBJ2-5, the full variable domain is DVKVTQSSRYLVKRTGEKVFLECVQDMDHENMFWYRQDPGLGLRLIYFSYDVKMKEKGDIPEGYSVSREKKERFSLILESASTNQTSMYLCAIQSGPLGTQYFGPGTRLLVL.

A word on this clonotype: This may be a read error: a much more frequent sequence differs by one nucleotide. The rearrangement joins TRBV20-1 to TRBJ2-7, with TRBD1 as a possible D gene (6 bases). The CDR3 is 13 residues long. Germline CDR1 and CDR2: DFQATT and SNEGSKA (reference sequence). For the CDR3, the DNA is TGCAGTGCTAGTGGCAGGGACACCTACGAGCACTACTTC. This gives the protein CSASGRDTYEHYF.

This clonotype was counted a few times. The chain couples TRBV12-5 to TRBJ2-2, with 12 bases lining up with TRBD2. V dropped 3 bases and J dropped 6; count of bases not matched to a gene: 8. This CDR3 has 17 amino acids. Germline assignment: CDR1 LGHNT and CDR2 FRNRAP. The CDR3 protein is CASGLYPSGRAAGELFF. The CDR3 DNA follows: TGTGCTAGTGGTTTATATCCTAGCGGGAGGGCCGCCGGGGAGCTGTTTTTT.

This clonotype was seen only a few times. V is TRBV2 and J is TRBJ2-7, with TRBD1 matching over 7 bases. The CDR3 runs to 13 residues. In germline, CDR1 is SNHLY, CDR2 FYNNEI. V shed 7 bases and J 3 bases; nucleotides not matched to a gene: 6. The CDR3 DNA reads TGTGCCAGCAACTCGGACAGGCACTACGAGCAGTACTTC. This codes for CASNSDRHYEQYF.

The sample holds a few counts of this clonotype. V and J are TRBV3-1 and TRBJ2-7; weak D call: TRBD2 (6 bases). V gave up 1 base and J gave up 7 bases, with 14 bases separating them. Per the germline V gene, CDR1 is LGHDT and CDR2 is YNNKEL (reference sequence). The CDR3 totals 14 residues. The CDR3 loop is CASSQAALRGEQYF. As DNA, the CDR3 is TGTGCCAGCAGCCAAGCGGCCCTCCGGGGGGAGCAGTACTTC.

V and J are TRBV6-1 and TRBJ2-5, with D unclear. V shed 3 bases and J shed 0 bases, with 8 bases lying between them. Germline CDR1 reads MNHNS; CDR2 reads SASEGT. The CDR3 is 14 residues long. In DNA form, the CDR3 reads TGTGCCAGCAGTGATACGACGGACCAAGAGACCCAGTACTTC. It translates to CASSDTTDQETQYF.

This clonotype was found many times. This chain uses TRBV20-1 with TRBJ2-1; D tentatively reads TRBD1 or TRBD2 (5 bases each). The CDR3 spans 15 residues. From germline, CDR1 is DFQATT and CDR2 SNEGSKA (reference sequence). V shed 1 base and J shed 5 bases, with 15 bases lying between them. The chain's CDR3 is CSARGQLALNNEQFF. The CDR3, as DNA: TGCAGTGCTAGAGGACAGCTAGCTCTTAACAATGAGCAGTTCTTC.

This clonotype was counted a few times. This rearrangement joins TRBV14 to TRBJ2-1, with D maybe TRBD2 (5 bases). The germline V and J ends were trimmed by 3 bases and 0 bases, with 15 bases remaining between them. The CDR3 runs to 17 residues. Germline V lookup: CDR1 SGHDN, CDR2 FVKESK. The CDR3 reads CASSHYRRAPSYNEQFF. CDR3 nucleotide sequence: TGTGCCAGCAGCCACTACCGGCGGGCCCCCTCCTACAATGAGCAGTTCTTC.

A note on this clonotype: A junction boundary mismatches the germline segment, possibly from a read error. The chain is built from TRBV6-2 or TRBV6-3 and TRBJ2-3; D gene ambiguous. Germline CDR1 and CDR2: MNHEY and SVGEGT. The CDR3 runs 11 residues. CDR3 in amino acids: CASSLGDMQYF. CDR3 coding DNA: TGTGCCAGCAGCCTAGGAGATATGCAGTATTTT.

In its sample, this clonotype was seen many times. The rearrangement links TRBV4-1 to TRBJ2-5; D is possibly TRBD1 (6 bases). CDR1 and CDR2 (germline): MGHRA, YSYEKL. The CDR3 length is 13 residues. Trimming took 6 bases from V and 1 from J, leaving 9 bases between them. DNA for the CDR3: TGCGCCAGCAGTGACAGGTTCCAAGAGACCCAGTACTTC. It is translated as CASSDRFQETQYF.

This clonotype has more than one count but fewer than ten. CDR3: CASSHPQGEQFF. CDR3 nucleotides: TGCGCCAGCAGTCACCCCCAGGGCGAGCAGTTCTTC. This chain uses TRBV4-1 with TRBJ2-1; a possible D gene is TRBD1 (5 bases). Trimming pared 6 bases from V and 10 bases from J, leaving 13 bases between. CDR1 and CDR2 from the germline V gene are MGHRA and YSYEKL. The CDR3 sequence is 12 residues long.

V is TRBV3-1 and J is TRBJ2-7; 9 bases fit TRBD2. The V and J ends lost 1 base and 6 bases, in that order; junction bases with no gene match: 7. The CDR3 runs to 15 residues. Germline-derived CDR1 and CDR2 are LGHDT and YNNKEL (reference sequence). This CDR3 is CASSQGPAGGVEQYF. CDR3 nucleotides: TGTGCCAGCAGCCAAGGTCCAGCGGGAGGAGTCGAGCAGTACTTC.

This clonotype was found a few times. The V and J genes are TRBV2 and TRBJ1-2; D ambiguous. The CDR3 totals 12 residues. The V and J ends lost 8 bases and 0 bases respectively, with 7 bases between them. In germline, CDR1 is SNHLY, CDR2 FYNNEI. The CDR3 sequence is CASPSANYGYTF. The CDR3 DNA reads TGTGCCAGCCCGTCAGCTAACTATGGCTACACCTTC.

The V and J genes are TRBV20-1 and TRBJ2-7; tentatively, D is TRBD1 (7 bases). Germline CDR1 DFQATT, CDR2 SNEGSKA (reference sequence). The length of the CDR3 is 13 residues. The V and J ends lost 6 bases and 5 bases respectively, with 17 bases between them. CDR3 nucleotides: TGCAGTGCCCTCGGGCAGGGGGGCGACGAGCAGTACTTC. The encoded protein is CSALGQGGDEQYF.

The CDR3 sequence is CSAREAVPGDYGYTF. CDR3 bases: TGCAGTGCTAGAGAGGCCGTGCCAGGGGACTATGGCTACACCTTC. This chain joins TRBV20-1 and TRBJ1-2, with D tentatively TRBD1 (6 bases). CDR1 and CDR2 from the germline V gene are DFQATT and SNEGSKA (reference sequence). Trimming took off 0 bases at V and 3 bases at J, with 14 bases between the two ends. CDR3 length: 15 amino acids.

Ten or more counts support this clonotype. The V call is TRBV10-3, the J call TRBJ2-7; 10 bases match TRBD1. This CDR3 comprises 16 residues. CDR1 and CDR2 from the germline V gene are ENHRY and SYGVKD. V dropped 0 bases and J dropped 0; count of bases not matched to a gene: 2. DNA for the CDR3: TGTGCCATCAGTGAGTCGAGGACAGGGGGCTCCTACGAGCAGTACTTC. Protein sequence: CAISESRTGGSYEQYF.

This chain connects TRBV29-1 to TRBJ1-2; 8 positions agree with TRBD1. CDR3 length: 14 residues. Per germline, CDR1 SQVTM and CDR2 ANQGSEA. Losses at the gene ends were 4 bases for V and 6 bases for J; bases not matched to a gene: 10. The CDR3 is CSVGLRGRGDGYTF. CDR3 DNA sequence: TGCAGCGTTGGCCTCAGGGGGCGCGGAGATGGCTACACCTTC.

J is TRBJ1-2 and V is TRBV18; 9 bases agree with TRBD1. CDR1 is KGHSH and CDR2 is LQKENI in the germline V gene. V lost 0 bases, J lost 6 bases, and 5 bases stayed unmatched. CDR3 size: 15 residues. CDR3 sequence reads: CASSPPGTGTHGYTF. The CDR3 nucleotides read TGTGCCAGCTCACCACCGGGGACAGGGACGCATGGCTACACCTTC.

The gene calls are TRBV4-2 and TRBJ1-2, with D possibly TRBD1 on 5 matching bases. V lost 0 bases to trimming and J lost 0 bases, with 11 bases between them. The CDR3 covers 16 residues. Germline assignment: CDR1 LGHNA and CDR2 YNFKEQ. DNA of the CDR3: TGTGCCAGCAGCCAAGATCCCGGCAGGGCTAACTATGGCTACACCTTC. Protein: CASSQDPGRANYGYTF.

This clonotype was seen ten or more times. J is TRBJ2-1 and V is TRBV29-1, with 9 bases aligning to TRBD1. The CDR3 contains 15 residues. The germline V gene encodes CDR1 SQVTM and CDR2 ANQGSEA. Trimming took 7 bases from V and 0 from J; bases not matched to a gene: 7. The CDR3 sequence is CSARTGAGSYNEQFF. CDR3 bases: TGCAGCGCTCGGACAGGGGCTGGCTCCTACAATGAGCAGTTCTTC.

The chain employs TRBV4-1 and TRBJ2-5; 12 nucleotides agree with TRBD2. Germline trimming cut 1 base from V and 1 base from J; bases unmatched to any gene: 10. Germline V gives CDR1 MGHRA, CDR2 YSYEKL. CDR3 length: 19 residues. CDR3: CASSQGAGLAGRTQETQYF. The CDR3 DNA is TGCGCCAGCAGCCAAGGGGCTGGACTAGCGGGGCGAACCCAAGAGACCCAGTACTTC.

In this sample, this clonotype turned up a few times. The CDR3 nucleotides read TGTGCCAGCAGGGAACTAGCGGGAGGTTCCTACGAGCAGTACTTC. Protein product: CASRELAGGSYEQYF. The chain combines TRBV7-9 with TRBJ2-7, with 12 bases that match TRBD2. This CDR3 has 15 amino acids. The junction had 4 bases not matched to a gene; V was cut back by 6 bases and J by 1 base. Germline V gene lookup returns CDR1 SEHNR and CDR2 FQNEAQ (reference sequence).